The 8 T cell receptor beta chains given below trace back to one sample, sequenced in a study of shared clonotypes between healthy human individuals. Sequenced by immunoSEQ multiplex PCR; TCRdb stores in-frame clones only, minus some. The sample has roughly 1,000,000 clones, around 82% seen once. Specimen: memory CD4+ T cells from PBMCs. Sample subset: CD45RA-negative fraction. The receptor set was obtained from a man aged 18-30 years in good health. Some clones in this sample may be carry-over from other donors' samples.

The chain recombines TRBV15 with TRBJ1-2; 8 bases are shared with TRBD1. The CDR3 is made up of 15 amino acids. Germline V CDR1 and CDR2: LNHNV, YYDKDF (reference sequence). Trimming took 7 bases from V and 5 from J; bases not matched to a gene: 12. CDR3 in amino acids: CATTPGQGSFYGYTF. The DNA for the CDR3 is TGTGCCACCACCCCAGGACAGGGAAGTTTTTATGGCTACACCTTC.

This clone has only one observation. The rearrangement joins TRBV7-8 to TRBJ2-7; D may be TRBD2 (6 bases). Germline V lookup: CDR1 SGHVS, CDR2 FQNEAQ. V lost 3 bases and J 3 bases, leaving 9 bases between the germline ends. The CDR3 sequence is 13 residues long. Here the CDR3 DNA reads TGTGCCAGCAGCTTCCCCGGGAGCTACGAGCAGTACTTC. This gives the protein CASSFPGSYEQYF.

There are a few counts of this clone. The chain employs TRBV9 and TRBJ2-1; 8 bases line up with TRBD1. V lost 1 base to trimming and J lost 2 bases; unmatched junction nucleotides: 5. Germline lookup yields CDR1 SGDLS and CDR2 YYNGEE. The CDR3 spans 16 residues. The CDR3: CASSVSQGAAYNEQFF. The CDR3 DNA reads TGTGCCAGCAGCGTATCCCAGGGGGCTGCCTACAATGAGCAGTTCTTC.

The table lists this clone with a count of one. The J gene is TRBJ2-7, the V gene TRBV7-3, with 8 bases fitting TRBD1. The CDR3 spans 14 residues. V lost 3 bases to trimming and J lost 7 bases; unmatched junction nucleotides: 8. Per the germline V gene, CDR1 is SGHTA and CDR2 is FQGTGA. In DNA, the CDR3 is TGTGCCAGCAGCTTGGGGACAGGACTGGGAGAGCAGTACTTC. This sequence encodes CASSLGTGLGEQYF.

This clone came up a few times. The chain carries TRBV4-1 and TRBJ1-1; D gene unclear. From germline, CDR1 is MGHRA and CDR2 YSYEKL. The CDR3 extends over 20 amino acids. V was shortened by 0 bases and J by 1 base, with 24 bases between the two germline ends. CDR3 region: CASSQERFSWRPAGNTEAFF. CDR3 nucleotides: TGCGCCAGCAGCCAAGAACGGTTTTCATGGCGGCCGGCGGGGAACACTGAAGCTTTCTTT.

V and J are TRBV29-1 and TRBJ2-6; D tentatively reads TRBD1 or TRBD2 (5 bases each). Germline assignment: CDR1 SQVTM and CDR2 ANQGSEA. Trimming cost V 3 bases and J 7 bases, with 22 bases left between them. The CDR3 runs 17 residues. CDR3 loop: CSVEAGTPRSEANVLTF. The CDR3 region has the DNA TGCAGCGTTGAGGCCGGGACCCCACGGTCAGAAGCCAACGTCCTGACTTTC.

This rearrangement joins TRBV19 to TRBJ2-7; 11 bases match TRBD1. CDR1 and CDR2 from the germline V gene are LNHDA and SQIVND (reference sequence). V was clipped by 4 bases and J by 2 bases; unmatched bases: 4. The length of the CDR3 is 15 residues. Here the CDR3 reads CASSTGTGGTYEQYF. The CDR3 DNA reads TGTGCCAGTAGTACCGGGACAGGGGGGACCTACGAGCAGTACTTC.

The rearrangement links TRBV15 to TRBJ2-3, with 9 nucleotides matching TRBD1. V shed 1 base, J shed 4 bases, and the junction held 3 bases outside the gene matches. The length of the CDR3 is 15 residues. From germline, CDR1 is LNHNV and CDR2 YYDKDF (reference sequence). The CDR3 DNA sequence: TGTGCCACCAGCAGAGGGGACAGGGAGGCAGATACGCAGTATTTT. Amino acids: CATSRGDREADTQYF.